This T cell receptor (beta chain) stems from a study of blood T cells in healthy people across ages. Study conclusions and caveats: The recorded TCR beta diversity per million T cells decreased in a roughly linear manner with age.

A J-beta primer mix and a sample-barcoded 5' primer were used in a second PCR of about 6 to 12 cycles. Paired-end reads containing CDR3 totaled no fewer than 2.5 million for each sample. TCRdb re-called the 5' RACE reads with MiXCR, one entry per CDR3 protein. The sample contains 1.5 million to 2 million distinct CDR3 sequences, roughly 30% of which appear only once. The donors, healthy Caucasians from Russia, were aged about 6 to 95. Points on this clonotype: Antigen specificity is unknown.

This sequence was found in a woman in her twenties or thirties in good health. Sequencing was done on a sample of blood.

Here the CDR3 reads CASSPGSITDTQYF. The CDR3 bases are TGTGCCAGCAGCCCCGGTAGCATCACAGATACGCAGTATTTT. J is TRBJ2-3 and V is TRBV14; D gene ambiguous. V shed 4 bases and J shed 2 bases, with 10 bases lying between them. This CDR3 has 14 amino acids. In germline, CDR1 is SGHDN, CDR2 FVKESK. Full variable domain (missing parts from reference TRBV14 and TRBJ2-3): EAGVTQFPSHSVIEKGQTVTLRCDPISGHDNLYWYRRVMGKEIKFLLHFVKESKQDESGMPNNRFLAERTGGTYSTLKVQPAELEDSGVYFCASSPGSITDTQYFGPGTRLTVL.